These 20 T cell receptor beta chains were all obtained from the same sample, sequenced in a study of blood T cell repertoires in COVID-19. Profiling relied on immunoSEQ multiplex PCR, and the TCRdb table lists in-frame clones only, not all of them. The table shows approximately 20,000 clones, with approximately 93% occurring only once. Sequenced sample: peripheral blood. These receptors were taken from a woman in her forties or fifties with active COVID-19.

The chain combines TRBV3-1 (or the pseudogene TRBV3-2) with TRBJ1-6, with D hard to call. Germline V gives CDR1 LGHDT, CDR2 YNNKEL (reference sequence). This CDR3 has 12 residues. Trimming removed 1 base at V and 14 bases at J, with 9 bases between. For the CDR3, the DNA is TGTGCCAGCAGCCAAGTTGGGCGAGCCCTCCACTTT. It codes for CASSQVGRALHF.

This clone was seen only once. V usage is TRBV7-3 and J usage is TRBJ2-1; 10 nucleotides line up with TRBD2. The junction had 12 bases not matched to a gene; V was cut back by 3 bases and J by 7 bases. The CDR3 loop spans 17 amino acids. Germline CDR1 and CDR2: SGHTA and FQGTGA. CDR3 nucleotide sequence: TGTGCCAGCAGCTTCGCGTCCGGGACTAGCGCCTGGAATGAGCAGTTCTTC. Its translation is CASSFASGTSAWNEQFF.

This clone was seen just once. CDR3 bases: TGTGCCAGCAGCGTAGGGGGTCAAGCGGGAGGGGACAATGAGCAGTTCTTC. This gives the protein CASSVGGQAGGDNEQFF. The chain employs TRBV9 and TRBJ2-1, with TRBD2 identical over 10 bases. CDR3 length equals 17 residues. Germline lookup yields CDR1 SGDLS and CDR2 YYNGEE. J gave up 5 bases and V 0 bases, and 8 bases lay outside the gene matches. The variable domain in full, completed from reference TRBV9 and TRBJ2-1, reads DSGVTQTPKHLITATGQRVTLRCSPRSGDLSVYWYQQSLDQGLQFLIQYYNGEERAKGNILERFSAQQFPDLHSELNLSSLELGDSALYFCASSVGGQAGGDNEQFFGPGTRLTVL.

This clone was seen once. J is TRBJ1-2 and V is TRBV10-2; D gene unclear. Germline V CDR1 and CDR2: WSHSY, SAAADI. V was trimmed by 8 bases and J by 0 bases, leaving 13 bases between them. The CDR3 contains 14 residues. The CDR3 DNA follows: TGCGCCAGCTCCTCCCGGTCCCCTAACTATGGCTACACCTTC. It specifies CASSSRSPNYGYTF.

V usage is TRBV18 and J usage is TRBJ1-6, with D unclear. Trimming pared 4 bases from V and 6 bases from J, leaving 16 bases between. Germline V gene sequence: CDR1 KGHSH, CDR2 LQKENI. The CDR3 runs to 16 residues. For the CDR3, the DNA is TGTGCCAGCTCACGTACATTCCCGGGTTCTAATTCACCCCTCCACTTT. Translating it yields CASSRTFPGSNSPLHF.

This chain joins TRBV6-4 and TRBJ2-1; the D is unclear. Germline V gives CDR1 MRHNA, CDR2 SNTAGT. The CDR3 covers 13 residues. Trimming stripped 4 bases from V and 6 bases from J, with 10 bases between. CDR3 loop: CASSAPNGNEQFF. The CDR3, as DNA: TGTGCCAGCAGTGCCCCCAACGGCAATGAGCAGTTCTTC.

This chain connects TRBV12-3 or TRBV12-4 to TRBJ1-1, with a possible D match to TRBD1 (5 bases). The CDR3 loop spans 12 amino acids. The V and J ends lost 6 bases and 9 bases respectively, with 14 bases between them. CDR3 sequence reads: CASRRQFIQAFF. In DNA form, the CDR3 reads TGTGCCAGCAGACGACAGTTTATCCAAGCTTTCTTT.

The chain links TRBV5-1 to TRBJ2-7, with D possibly being TRBD2 (7 bases). V lost 2 bases and J lost 2, with 17 bases in between. Germline V gene data show CDR1 as SGHRS and CDR2 as YFSETQ. CDR3 length: 16 residues. This CDR3 is CASSFGGASLTYEQYF. The CDR3 DNA sequence: TGCGCCAGCAGCTTTGGGGGGGCCTCTTTAACCTACGAGCAGTACTTC.

The gene calls are TRBV25-1 and TRBJ2-5, with D uncertain. The CDR3 spans 13 residues. V gave up 10 bases and J gave up 2 bases, with 14 bases separating them. Germline V gives CDR1 MGHDK, CDR2 SYGVNS. The CDR3 sequence: CATAPGVQETQYF. The CDR3 DNA follows: TGTGCCACCGCCCCCGGAGTACAAGAGACCCAGTACTTC.

This sequence joins TRBV7-8 and TRBJ2-7, with 7 bases fitting TRBD1. Germline V gene lookup returns CDR1 SGHVS and CDR2 FQNEAQ. This CDR3 is 13 amino acids long. J was trimmed by 1 base and V by 5 bases; bases with no gene match: 2. The CDR3 DNA is TGTGCCAGCAGCCTCAGGGGGTCCTACGAGCAGTACTTC. Translation gives CASSLRGSYEQYF.

The rearrangement uses TRBV24-1 and TRBJ2-5; TRBD1 might be the D (5 bases). The CDR3 runs to 13 residues. V was shortened by 4 bases and J by 4 bases, with 9 bases between the two germline ends. The germline V gene has CDR1 KGHDR and CDR2 SFDVKD. The CDR3 DNA sequence: TGTGCCACCAGTGACTTCGACAGAGAGACCCAGTACTTC. Amino acids: CATSDFDRETQYF.

This chain links TRBV12-3 or TRBV12-4 with TRBJ1-1; D gene uncertain. The CDR3 sequence is 13 residues long. The ends were cut back, 6 bases at V and 1 base at J, with 9 bases in the middle. CDR3 coding DNA: TGTGCCAGCAGGGACTCCGGGAACACTGAAGCTTTCTTT. Protein: CASRDSGNTEAFF.

This clone was counted between two and nine times. The genes are TRBV5-4 and TRBJ1-2, with 10 bases identical to TRBD1. The CDR3 sequence is 16 residues long. In germline, CDR1 is SGHNT, CDR2 YYREEE (reference sequence). With 4 bases clipped from V and 5 bases from J, the junction kept 11 bases outside the gene matches. CDR3: CASSPRTGGLWYGYTF. The DNA of the CDR3 is TGTGCCAGCAGCCCTCGGACAGGGGGGCTGTGGTATGGCTACACCTTC.

V usage is TRBV28 and J usage is TRBJ2-1; TRBD1 is a possible D gene (6 bases). The CDR3 runs 16 residues. Per the germline V gene, CDR1 is MDHEN and CDR2 is SYDVKM. V lost 5 bases to trimming and J lost 4 bases, with 18 bases between them. CDR3 nucleotide sequence: TGTGCCAGCAGTGAACAGGGCGGAGCTACTTACAATGAGCAGTTCTTC. Amino acids: CASSEQGGATYNEQFF. Full variable domain (remainder filled in from reference TRBV28 and TRBJ2-1): DVKVTQSSRYLVKRTGEKVFLECVQDMDHENMFWYRQDPGLGLRLIYFSYDVKMKEKGDIPEGYSVSREKKERFSLILESASTNQTSMYLCASSEQGGATYNEQFFGPGTRLTVL.

The rearrangement links TRBV5-3 to TRBJ2-7; 14 bases agree with TRBD2. TRBV5-3 is noted as an ORF with a role that remains uncertain. V dropped 0 bases and J dropped 4; count of bases not matched to a gene: 3. This CDR3 is built from 16 residues. The CDR3 here is CARSLGGLAGGYEQYF. The CDR3 DNA reads as TGTGCCAGAAGCTTGGGAGGACTAGCGGGAGGATACGAGCAGTACTTC.

The rearrangement uses TRBV3-1 (or the pseudogene TRBV3-2) and TRBJ2-5; a possible D gene is TRBD1 (6 bases). Germline assignment: CDR1 LGHDT and CDR2 YNNKEL (reference sequence). Deletions cut 1 base from V and 2 bases from J, with 17 bases between. This CDR3 is 17 amino acids long. DNA for the CDR3: TGTGCCAGCAGCCAAGGAGGCCGGGACAATATACAAGAGACCCAGTACTTC. Its translation is CASSQGGRDNIQETQYF.

The chain carries TRBV6-5 and TRBJ1-5, with a possible D match to TRBD1 (5 bases). The V end was cut by 6 bases, the J end by 4 bases, with 16 bases between. This CDR3 spans 15 amino acids. Germline V gene data show CDR1 as MNHEY and CDR2 as SVGAGI. The CDR3 is CASSLAGGINQPQHF. The CDR3 nucleotides read TGTGCCAGCAGCCTCGCGGGGGGTATTAATCAGCCCCAGCATTTT.

The chain has TRBV3-1 (or the pseudogene TRBV3-2) and TRBJ2-3; 7 bases fit TRBD2. The CDR3 runs 14 residues. Germline CDR1 and CDR2: LGHDT and YNNKEL (reference sequence). The V and J ends lost 0 bases and 4 bases, in that order; junction bases with no gene match: 1. CDR3: CASSQDGGADTQYF. DNA for the CDR3: TGTGCCAGCAGCCAAGATGGGGGGGCAGATACGCAGTATTTT.

The CDR3 DNA follows: TGCGCCAGCAGCCAAGACGGACAGGGTCTCCATGGCTACACCTTC. It specifies CASSQDGQGLHGYTF. The chain carries TRBV4-1 and TRBJ1-2; TRBD1 aligns across 8 bases. The CDR3 runs to 15 residues. Germline V gene data show CDR1 as MGHRA and CDR2 as YSYEKL. Trimming took 0 bases from V and 6 from J; bases not matched to a gene: 6.

The chain employs TRBV3-1 (or the pseudogene TRBV3-2) and TRBJ1-2; 7 nucleotides agree with TRBD1. The CDR3 loop spans 14 amino acids. From germline, CDR1 is LGHDT and CDR2 YNNKEL (reference sequence). The junction had 10 bases not matched to a gene; V was cut back by 2 bases and J by 10 bases. Here the CDR3 reads CASSQRGRQGHYTF. The CDR3 bases are TGTGCCAGCAGCCAAAGGGGGAGACAGGGCCACTACACCTTC.